This T cell receptor beta chain is from a study of post-analysis software for immune sequencing data (dated by TCRdb to the mid-2010s). For context, the study as a whole: The recorded disease courses included relapsing-remitting, secondary progressive and progressive-relapsing multiple sclerosis, and some patients had no subtype annotation. The multiple sclerosis patient repertoires were compared with 10 to 12 previously published healthy control repertoires from donors aged roughly 6 to 25 years. A subset of samples was prepared in parallel using single-end sample barcoding, then pooled and co-amplified after Illumina adapter ligation. Study-wide conclusions, independent of this receptor: Direct clustering with F measure showed strong co-clustering of samples prepared in the same batch, prompting a batch-effect correction. Normalized Chao1 diversity was significantly lower in multiple sclerosis patients than controls, suggesting substantial peripheral T-cell clonal expansion. The multiple sclerosis patient group was slightly younger than the control group. Patients showed significantly higher frequencies than controls for 4 or 5 TRBV segments, among them TRBV5-6, TRBV5-1 and TRBV20-1.

Library preparation was by PCR. The instrument given in TCRdb is Illumina HiSeq 2500. To reduce PCR and sequencing biases, unique molecular identifiers were incorporated into the TCR beta cDNA libraries. About 500,000 cDNA molecules were obtained for every 1 to 10 million input T cells, so each molecule roughly corresponded to one T cell. The patient libraries were prepared and sequenced using the same protocol as the earlier healthy control dataset. Within a given batch, samples were prepared together, multiplexed and sequenced on the same HiSeq lane. The authors' analysis ran thus. Raw barcoded reads were processed with MIGEC, discarding single-read molecular identifier groups before consensus assembly and CDR3 extraction. VDJtools was used for post-analysis of the clonotype tables, and diversity was normalized by down-sampling every dataset to the size of the smallest sample. In repertoire overlap clustering, CDR3 amino acid sequences, but not nucleotide sequences, were matched to correct batch-related cross-sample contamination. The raw public data were reprocessed by TCRdb itself: fastp quality trimming at Q25, MiXCR clonotype calling, in-frame beta chains only. Merged by CDR3 protein, the rows form single entries marked with the most common genes and DNA. TCRdb's processing, not the study's, gives the V and J calls here. The sample contains hundreds of thousands of distinct CDR3 sequences, about 32% of them found a single time. Together, the top ten hold approximately 0.6% of the sample.

A note on this clonotype: It lacks a known antigen. No quality values exist for individual bases; no much larger clone is one base distant.

TCR beta repertoires were profiled from peripheral blood of roughly twelve young patients with multiple sclerosis to demonstrate the VDJtools post-analysis software. The multiple sclerosis patients were children and adolescents between about 6 and 15 years of age. Per the germline V gene, KGHSH is the CDR1 and LQKENI is the CDR2. Including the terminal cysteine and phenylalanine, the CDR3 comprises 15 residues. Of the read, only the CDR3 DNA is kept; its 45 bases are in frame from base 1. V is trimmed back by 4 bases and J by 6 bases, and the junction contains 11 bases that no gene match accounts for.

The sequenced material came from blood. This TCR was recovered from a girl aged 10 to 17 with multiple sclerosis. The chain is made from TRBV18 and TRBJ1-1, and 7 bases in between align with TRBD1. The nucleotides read TGTGCCAGCTCACGCTCGACAGGGAAGGGCCCTGAAGCTTTCTTT. Translated, this is CASSRSTGKGPEAFF.